This TCR beta chain was captured by sequencing in a study of cytomegalovirus exposure and HLA in healthy donors. Study in general: HLA-typed donors were the source of about 85 million unique TCRs, which an early data release held. Of several hundred genotyped donors, roughly 86% clustered with self-reported Caucasian donors.

CDR1 and CDR2 (germline): LGHNA, YSLEER. V was trimmed by 0 bases and J by 0 bases, leaving 12 bases between them. There are 16 residues in the CDR3. Concerning this clone: What it binds is unknown.

All the people who gave samples were healthy bone marrow donors. Study-wide findings and caveats: When a later analysis was performed, an Asian-associated ancestry cluster reportedly had fewer N-insertions than the roughly 730-donor mean.

60 Vbeta and 13 Jbeta primers were used in PCR. The table came from immunoSEQ multiplex PCR; TCRdb's copy has only in-frame clones and leaves some out. Of roughly 110,000 clones listed, roughly four fifths are singletons. The sequence was collected from a male donor in good health and CMV-seropositive. The V and J genes are TRBV4-3 and TRBJ2-7, with D maybe TRBD2 (5 bases). The sample was PBMCs. CDR3 residues: CASSQDVAGSSYEQYF. DNA of the CDR3: TGCGCCAGCAGCCAAGATGTCGCGGGTAGCTCCTACGAGCAGTACTTC.